The 24 T cell receptor beta chains in this list originate from one sample, sequenced in a study of PD-1 blockade in mismatch repair-deficient tumors. TCRdb's copy holds only in-frame clones and misses some; the assay was immunoSEQ multiplex PCR. The data show around 51,000 clones, with roughly 80% seen just once and around 8.1% held by the top ten. The specimen comprised peripheral blood, sampled 20 weeks after starting pembrolizumab. The receptors come from an adult with mismatch repair-deficient cancer.

The rearrangement links TRBV7-3 to TRBJ1-1; D is uncertain. In germline, CDR1 is SGHTA, CDR2 FQGTGA. This CDR3 spans 15 amino acids. Trimming left V 2 bases short and J 2 bases short, with 12 bases between. The CDR3, as DNA: TGTGCCAGCAGCTTAGCGGCCCGGGTCAACACTGAAGCTTTCTTT. This codes for CASSLAARVNTEAFF.

The gene calls are TRBV9 and TRBJ2-7, with 8 positions matching TRBD2. The CDR3 contains 16 residues. CDR1 and CDR2 (germline): SGDLS, YYNGEE. The V gene end was trimmed by 0 bases and the J gene end by 2 bases; junction bases not matched to a gene: 7. The CDR3 DNA follows: TGTGCCAGCAGCGTAGCTAAGGCGGGAGGAGCCTACGAGCAGTACTTC. Translation gives CASSVAKAGGAYEQYF.

This rearrangement joins TRBV6-1 to TRBJ2-2; maybe TRBD1 (5 bases). The ends were cut back, 5 bases at V and 1 base at J, with 8 bases in the middle. The CDR3 has 14 residues. Germline assignment: CDR1 MNHNS and CDR2 SASEGT. The CDR3 coding sequence is TGTGCCAGCAGTTTAGACAGGAACACCGGGGAGCTGTTTTTT. It is translated as CASSLDRNTGELFF.

The chain recombines TRBV27 with TRBJ2-5, with 9 bases identical to TRBD2. Germline values: CDR1 MNHEY, CDR2 SMNVEV (reference sequence). The junction had 4 bases not matched to a gene; V was cut back by 1 base and J by 7 bases. The CDR3 runs to 14 residues. The CDR3, as DNA: TGTGCCAGCAGTTTATTAGCGGGGGCTGGGACCCAGTACTTC. It yields the protein CASSLLAGAGTQYF.

This clone was seen a handful of times. V usage is TRBV7-9 and J usage is TRBJ1-1, with D perhaps TRBD1 (5 bases). In germline, CDR1 is SEHNR, CDR2 FQNEAQ (reference sequence). The CDR3 covers 15 residues. V was clipped by 0 bases and J by 4 bases, with 12 bases between them. CDR3: CASSLAPERGTEAFF. The CDR3 DNA reads as TGTGCCAGCAGCTTAGCGCCAGAAAGGGGCACTGAAGCTTTCTTT.

The genes are TRBV6-5 and TRBJ2-1; D remains ambiguous. Trimming removed 2 bases at V and 4 bases at J, with 9 bases between. CDR3 length equals 14 residues. Germline V gene lookup returns CDR1 MNHEY and CDR2 SVGAGI. Written as DNA, the CDR3 is TGTGCCAGCAGTTACCTACACGTGTACAATGAGCAGTTCTTC. Protein: CASSYLHVYNEQFF.

The table lists this clone with a few counts. V is TRBV30 and J is TRBJ1-4, with no clear D. Germline CDR1 and CDR2: GTSNPN and SVGIG (reference sequence). The CDR3 length is 14 residues. Trimming stripped 1 base from V and 8 bases from J, with 14 bases between. DNA of the CDR3: TGTGCCTGGAGTGGGGGATACGGAGGGGAAAAACTGTTTTTT. Translated: CAWSGGYGGEKLFF.

V gene TRBV9 combines with J gene TRBJ1-2, with a possible D match to TRBD1 (5 bases). Germline loops: CDR1 SGDLS, CDR2 YYNGEE. The V gene lost 0 bases and the J gene lost 4 bases, with 22 bases spanning the gap. The CDR3 runs 18 residues. CDR3 DNA sequence: TGTGCCAGCAGCGTAGGAGGGTCGGCAGGGAGGACTGGCTATGGCTACACCTTC. Translation: CASSVGGSAGRTGYGYTF.

V and J are TRBV7-2 and TRBJ2-5; D is perhaps TRBD2 (5 bases). Trimming left V 3 bases short and J 5 bases short, with 13 bases between. The CDR3 loop spans 14 amino acids. In germline, CDR1 is SGHTA, CDR2 FQGNSA. The CDR3: CASSFSLGLETQYF. For the CDR3, the DNA is TGTGCCAGCAGCTTTTCACTAGGGCTGGAGACCCAGTACTTC.

This chain links TRBV11-2 with TRBJ2-5; D ambiguous. The CDR3 is 15 amino acids. Trimming took 5 bases from V and 0 from J, leaving 13 bases between them. Germline CDR1 is SGHAT and CDR2 is FQNNGV. CDR3 nucleotide sequence: TGTGCCAGCAGCGATCGAAACTGGTACCAAGAGACCCAGTACTTC. It codes for CASSDRNWYQETQYF.

V and J are TRBV7-6 and TRBJ2-7; perhaps TRBD1 as D (6 bases). The CDR3 sequence is 14 residues long. With 0 bases removed from V and 3 bases from J, the gap between germline ends came to 9 bases. CDR1 and CDR2 from the germline V gene are SGHVS and FNYEAQ. CDR3 sequence: CASSLAQDSYEQYF. The DNA of the CDR3 is TGTGCCAGCAGCTTAGCGCAGGACAGCTACGAGCAGTACTTC.

This rearrangement joins TRBV7-2 to TRBJ2-1, with 9 nucleotides matching TRBD2. V shed 2 bases, J shed 9 bases, and the junction held 8 bases outside the gene matches. The CDR3 contains 15 residues. Germline CDR1 is SGHTA and CDR2 is FQGNSA. The CDR3 sequence is CASSLSAGGRGEQFF. Here the CDR3 DNA reads TGTGCCAGCAGCTTATCTGCGGGAGGGAGGGGTGAGCAGTTCTTC.

The chain couples TRBV9 to TRBJ1-2; 11 positions match TRBD1. The CDR3 covers 18 residues. CDR1 and CDR2 from the germline V gene are SGDLS and YYNGEE. V trimming: 4 bases; J trimming: 0 bases; junction bases outside the gene matches: 11. The CDR3 sequence is CASSPRTGGEQANYGYTF. The CDR3 bases are TGTGCCAGCAGCCCCCGGACAGGGGGCGAACAAGCTAACTATGGCTACACCTTC.

The rearrangement joins TRBV28 to TRBJ2-1; 7 nucleotides line up with TRBD1. CDR3 length equals 14 residues. With 6 bases clipped from V and 7 bases from J, the junction kept 9 bases outside the gene matches. The V gene's germline CDR1 is MDHEN and CDR2 SYDVKM. CDR3: CASRPPGGINEQFF. As DNA, the CDR3 is TGTGCCAGCAGACCCCCAGGGGGTATTAATGAGCAGTTCTTC.

The V and J genes are TRBV6-5 and TRBJ1-1; D perhaps matches TRBD1 (5 bases). Germline CDR1 and CDR2: MNHEY and SVGAGI. CDR3 length equals 12 residues. Trimming removed 5 bases from V and 7 bases from J, with 11 bases in between. CDR3: CASSPGLFEAFF. CDR3 nucleotides: TGTGCCAGCAGTCCGGGACTCTTTGAAGCTTTCTTT.

This clone came up once. V gene TRBV9 combines with J gene TRBJ1-4; the match to TRBD1 covers 8 bases. Germline assignment: CDR1 SGDLS and CDR2 YYNGEE. The V and J ends lost 0 bases and 8 bases, in that order; junction bases with no gene match: 9. This CDR3 has 16 amino acids. The CDR3 nucleotides are TGTGCCAGCAGCGTAGAAGGACAGGGTTTTGGCGAAAAACTGTTTTTT. Residues: CASSVEGQGFGEKLFF.

The gene calls are TRBV19 and TRBJ2-3; 9 bases agree with TRBD1. From germline, CDR1 is LNHDA and CDR2 SQIVND (reference sequence). Trimming took 6 bases from V and 7 from J; bases not matched to a gene: 11. The CDR3 covers 15 residues. CDR3 protein: CASRGGTGSTYTQYF. CDR3 bases: TGTGCCAGTAGGGGGGGGACAGGGTCTACGTATACGCAGTATTTT.

The chain combines TRBV19 with TRBJ2-7; 11 bases fit TRBD2. The germline CDR1 and CDR2 sequences are LNHDA and SQIVND (reference sequence). CDR3 size: 15 residues. V lost 4 bases, J lost 6 bases, and 8 bases stayed unmatched. The CDR3 sequence is CASSRAGTSGTEQYF. CDR3 nucleotide sequence: TGTGCCAGTAGTAGGGCCGGGACTAGCGGAACCGAGCAGTACTTC.

The chain uses TRBV7-2 and TRBJ2-5; TRBD2 agrees at 9 bases. From germline, CDR1 is SGHTA and CDR2 FQGNSA. V dropped 5 bases and J dropped 5; count of bases not matched to a gene: 12. This CDR3 is 16 amino acids long. CDR3 nucleotides: TGTGCCAGCAGCCCTAACTTCGGCGGGAGGGAGGAGACCCAGTACTTC. Amino acids: CASSPNFGGREETQYF.

The gene calls are TRBV5-6 and TRBJ2-2; TRBD1 agrees at 9 bases. Per germline, CDR1 SGHDT and CDR2 YYEEEE. CDR3 length: 17 residues. The J segment lost 0 bases and the V segment lost 0 bases, leaving 3 bases of the junction unmatched. The CDR3 nucleotides read TGTGCCAGCAGCTTGGGGGGGACAGGGTCGAACACCGGGGAGCTGTTTTTT. Residues: CASSLGGTGSNTGELFF. Full variable domain (missing parts from reference TRBV5-6 and TRBJ2-2): DAGVTQSPTHLIKTRGQQVTLRCSPKSGHDTVSWYQQALGQGPQFIFQYYEEEERQRGNFPDRFSGHQFPNYSSELNVNALLLGDSALYLCASSLGGTGSNTGELFFGEGSRLTVL.

In its sample, this clone was seen a few times. Sequence at one end of the junction differs from germline and may be a read error. The J gene is TRBJ1-1, the V gene TRBV6-5, with TRBD1 as a possible D gene (6 bases). The CDR3 runs to 15 residues. From germline, CDR1 is MNHEY and CDR2 SVGAGI. The DNA of the CDR3 is TGTGCCAGCACTTACCGTCAGGGGATCACCCCTGAAGCTTTCTTT. It is translated as CASTYRQGITPEAFF.

V and J are TRBV5-1 and TRBJ2-7; the match to TRBD1 covers 12 bases. Germline assignment: CDR1 SGHRS and CDR2 YFSETQ. With 3 bases clipped from V and 4 bases from J, the junction kept 2 bases outside the gene matches. The CDR3 loop spans 14 amino acids. The CDR3 DNA reads TGCGCCAGCAGCTGGGACAGGGGGCGGTACGAGCAGTACTTC. Its translation: CASSWDRGRYEQYF.

The chain has TRBV29-1 and TRBJ2-7, with 8 nucleotides matching TRBD2. The length of the CDR3 is 15 residues. The junction had 10 bases not matched to a gene; V was cut back by 5 bases and J by 1 base. Germline CDR1 and CDR2: SQVTM and ANQGSEA. CDR3 sequence reads: CSVTPSGSESYEQYF. CDR3 sequence (DNA): TGCAGCGTTACTCCGAGCGGGAGTGAATCCTACGAGCAGTACTTC.

This clone appeared once. This rearrangement joins TRBV2 to TRBJ2-2, with 7 bases aligning to TRBD1. Germline V gene sequence: CDR1 SNHLY, CDR2 FYNNEI. The CDR3 has 14 residues. J was trimmed by 7 bases and V by 1 base; bases with no gene match: 3. CDR3 nucleotide sequence: TGTGCCAGCAGTGAAGACAGGGGTATCGGGGAGCTGTTTTTT. Amino acid sequence: CASSEDRGIGELFF. The variable domain in full, completed from reference TRBV2 and TRBJ2-2, reads EPEVTQTPSHQVTQMGQEVILRCVPISNHLYFYWYRQILGQKVEFLVSFYNNEISEKSEIFDDQFSVERPDGSNFTLKIRSTKLEDSAMYFCASSEDRGIGELFFGEGSRLTVL.